Only one count was recorded for the clone carrying this T cell receptor beta chain. Its antigen remains unknown. Produced via immunoSEQ multiplex PCR; TCRdb's table is partial and in-frame only. The sample includes 75,000 to 90,000 clones, around nine tenths of them seen just once. These data originate in a study of T cell repertoires and HLA-DP antigens. About the study: Two male donors and one female donor spanned ages 18-to-29 through 60-to-69. Pre-culture CD4+ samples used about 1,200 ng DNA versus about 0.2 ug for CD137+CD4+ sorts.

The CDR3 length is 15 residues. J lost 6 bases, V lost 4 bases, and 4 bases had no gene match. The germline CDR1 and CDR2 sequences are MGHDK and SYGVNS. Whole-study results and caveats: A non-physiological HeLa system presented antigen to total CD4+ responders.

The source of this sequence is a man between 50 and 59 years old in good health and CMV-seronegative. This chain joins TRBV25-1 and TRBJ1-6; 9 bases fit TRBD1. The sequencing sample was made of CD4+ T cells from PBMCs. CDR3 region: CASSGGTGSNSPLHF. The CDR3 region has the DNA TGTGCCAGCAGTGGGGGGACAGGGTCTAATTCACCCCTCCACTTT.